This T cell receptor (beta chain) was sequenced during a study of cytomegalovirus exposure and HLA in healthy donors. PCR was performed using 60 Vbeta and 13 Jbeta primers. Profiled with immunoSEQ multiplex PCR; TCRdb holds only in-frame clones, not every one. The sample consists of about 150,000 clones, about 85% of them appearing once. V shed 6 bases and J shed 4 bases, with 9 bases lying between them. The CDR3 is 12 residues long. CDR1 and CDR2 from the germline V gene are SNHLY and FYNNEI. On this clone: Antigen: not known.

Whole-study results and caveats: Later on, analysis showed that most CMV-associated TCR beta chains appeared to be HLA-restricted. There were some V segments, including TRBV6-2 and TRBV6-3, excluded as indistinguishable.

This TCR derives from a boy aged 2-9 years in good health and CMV-seronegative. The J gene is TRBJ1-2, the V gene TRBV2; D gene ambiguous. The specimen was PBMCs. In DNA, the CDR3 is TGTGCCAGCAGGGAGGGCCCCTATGGCTACACCTTC. Its protein is CASREGPYGYTF. Full variable domain (outside the CDR3, taken from reference TRBV2 and TRBJ1-2): EPEVTQTPSHQVTQMGQEVILRCVPISNHLYFYWYRQILGQKVEFLVSFYNNEISEKSEIFDDQFSVERPDGSNFTLKIRSTKLEDSAMYFCASREGPYGYTFGSGTRLTVV.